A single sample is the source of the 28 T cell receptor beta chains below, sequenced in a study of T cells in Graves' hyperthyroidism and ophthalmopathy. The CDR3 regions of TCR beta were amplified from RNA transcripts. HTBI primers were used for first-round RT-PCR of the TCR CDR3. TCRdb reprocessed the multiplex PCR reads via MiXCR and lists one record per CDR3 protein. The table records some 370,000 distinct CDR3 sequences, roughly 15% of them present only once. The sequenced sample consisted of blood. These receptors all stem from a woman aged 25 to 39 with Graves' hyperthyroidism that later progressed to Graves' ophthalmopathy.

This clonotype was observed a few times. This chain joins TRBV19 and TRBJ1-1, with D possibly being TRBD1 (5 bases). CDR3 length: 18 amino acids. Germline lookup yields CDR1 LNHDA and CDR2 SQIVND (reference sequence). V gave up 4 bases and J gave up 6 bases, with 27 bases separating them. Written as DNA, the CDR3 is TGTGCCAGTAGTACGGAGGTGGGACGCCTCTTGACGGGATCTGAAGCTTTCTTT. Translating it yields CASSTEVGRLLTGSEAFF. Variable domain in full (rest from reference TRBV19 and TRBJ1-1): DGGITQSPKYLFRKEGQNVTLSCEQNLNHDAMYWYRQDPGQGLRLIYYSQIVNDFQKGDIAEGYSVSREKKESFPLTVTSAQKNPTAFYLCASSTEVGRLLTGSEAFFGQGTRLTVV.

This clonotype has ten or more counts. V is TRBV19 and J is TRBJ1-2, with 8 bases that match TRBD1. Trimming at V came to 6 bases and at J to 5 bases, leaving 8 bases not matched to a gene. Germline assignment: CDR1 LNHDA and CDR2 SQIVND (reference sequence). The CDR3 has 14 residues. CDR3 loop: CASRTTGARYGYTF. The DNA of the CDR3 is TGTGCCAGTAGGACGACAGGGGCACGGTATGGCTACACCTTC.

This clonotype was counted a few times. The V call is TRBV6-1, the J call TRBJ1-1; possibly TRBD1 for D (6 bases). Germline V gene sequence: CDR1 MNHNS, CDR2 SASEGT. The CDR3 loop spans 14 amino acids. Between the trimmed V and J ends, which lost 7 bases and 5 bases, there was a span of 17 bases. The CDR3 region has the DNA TGTGCCAGCACTAAAGGGGGAGGGGGGACTGAAGCTTTCTTT. Amino acid sequence: CASTKGGGGTEAFF.

This clonotype was seen many times. The chain couples TRBV3-1 to TRBJ1-1; 9 bases are shared with TRBD1. In germline, CDR1 is LGHDT, CDR2 YNNKEL (reference sequence). This CDR3 is 11 amino acids long. After removal of 6 bases from V and 11 bases from J, the junction contained 4 bases not matched to a gene. CDR3 residues: CASSLQGAAFF. The CDR3 DNA is TGTGCCAGCAGTCTACAGGGGGCGGCTTTCTTT.

There are a few counts of this clonotype. This sequence joins TRBV7-9 and TRBJ1-6, with a possible D match to TRBD1 (6 bases). The CDR3 is 16 amino acids. CDR1 and CDR2 (germline): SEHNR, FQNEAQ (reference sequence). The V end lost 5 bases, the J end lost 0 bases, and 11 bases lay between the germline ends. In DNA, the CDR3 is TGTGCCAGCAGCCTACGGACAGTCTCCTATAATTCACCCCTCCACTTT. Encoded protein: CASSLRTVSYNSPLHF.

This clonotype was counted a few times. V usage is TRBV29-1 and J usage is TRBJ1-2, with D possibly TRBD1 on 6 matching bases. The CDR3 loop spans 14 amino acids. With 3 bases removed from V and 4 bases from J, the gap between germline ends came to 15 bases. The germline V gene encodes CDR1 SQVTM and CDR2 ANQGSEA. The CDR3 spells CSVERAGAGYGYTF. The CDR3 region has the DNA TGCAGCGTTGAGCGGGCAGGGGCTGGCTATGGCTACACCTTC.

In its sample, this clonotype was seen many times. The CDR3 reads CASSQERQETQYF. The DNA for the CDR3 is TGTGCCAGCAGCCAAGAGCGACAAGAGACCCAGTACTTC. The V and J genes are TRBV4-2 and TRBJ2-5; D gene uncertain. Germline-derived CDR1 and CDR2 are LGHNA and YNFKEQ. Trimming stripped 0 bases from V and 2 bases from J, with 4 bases between. The CDR3 loop spans 13 amino acids.

This clonotype has ten or more counts. V is TRBV7-9 and J is TRBJ2-5, with D tentatively TRBD1 or TRBD2 (7 bases each). The CDR3 runs to 16 residues. V was shortened by 1 base and J by 4 bases, with 16 bases between the two germline ends. The germline CDR1 and CDR2 sequences are SEHNR and FQNEAQ (reference sequence). CDR3 DNA: TGTGCCAGCAGCTTAGACGGCAGGGGGGGAGGAGAGACCCAGTACTTC. It yields the protein CASSLDGRGGGETQYF. Full variable domain (missing parts from reference TRBV7-9 and TRBJ2-5): DTGVSQNPRHKITKRGQNVTFRCDPISEHNRLYWYRQTLGQGPEFLTYFQNEAQLEKSRLLSDRFSAERPKGSFSTLEIQRTEQGDSAMYLCASSLDGRGGGETQYFGPGTRLLVL.

In this sample, this clonotype turned up many times. The gene calls are TRBV11-2 and TRBJ2-2; D might be TRBD1 (6 bases). The CDR3 loop spans 20 amino acids. Per germline, CDR1 SGHAT and CDR2 FQNNGV. Trimming left V 5 bases short and J 2 bases short, with 27 bases between. The CDR3 DNA reads as TGTGCCAGCAGCCTAGGTAGTATTATCCTAGGGGGAGCCAACACCGGGGAGCTGTTTTTT. It encodes CASSLGSIILGGANTGELFF.

This clonotype has just a few counts. This chain joins TRBV30 and TRBJ2-7, with TRBD2 matching over 13 bases. Germline lookup yields CDR1 GTSNPN and CDR2 SVGIG (reference sequence). J lost 4 bases, V lost 7 bases, and 1 base had no gene match. The CDR3 is made up of 12 amino acids. The CDR3 is CASGLAGYEQYF. The CDR3 DNA is TGTGCCTCGGGACTAGCGGGATACGAGCAGTACTTC.

The rearrangement uses TRBV4-1 and TRBJ1-2, with D perhaps matching TRBD1 (6 bases). Trimming left V 8 bases short and J 8 bases short, with 18 bases between. CDR3 size: 13 residues. Germline V gene lookup returns CDR1 MGHRA and CDR2 YSYEKL. CDR3 loop: CASGPPPGDGYTF. The CDR3 DNA sequence: TGCGCCAGCGGCCCACCCCCAGGGGACGGCTACACCTTC.

This clonotype has a count of ten or more. The chain recombines TRBV25-1 with TRBJ2-3; D is uncertain. Germline assignment: CDR1 MGHDK and CDR2 SYGVNS. This CDR3 spans 16 amino acids. Trimming pared 4 bases from V and 2 bases from J, leaving 16 bases between. For the CDR3, the DNA is TGTGCCAGCAGTGGGAAACAGTTCCCCCACACAGATACGCAGTATTTT. Its translation: CASSGKQFPHTDTQYF.

CDR3: CASRDHRGLGTEAFF. Here the CDR3 DNA reads TGTGCCAGCAGGGATCACAGGGGGCTAGGCACTGAAGCTTTCTTT. V gene TRBV6-2 or TRBV6-3 combines with J gene TRBJ1-1, with 9 bases that match TRBD1. This CDR3 region has 15 residues. Germline V gene lookup returns CDR1 MNHEY and CDR2 SVGEGT. V lost 6 bases to trimming and J lost 4 bases; unmatched junction nucleotides: 9.

The sample holds many counts of this clonotype. This rearrangement joins TRBV27 to TRBJ2-2; D is perhaps TRBD1 (5 bases). The V gene lost 4 bases and the J gene lost 5 bases, with 11 bases spanning the gap. Germline V gene lookup returns CDR1 MNHEY and CDR2 SMNVEV (reference sequence). This CDR3 has 14 residues. This chain's CDR3 is CASSYTQGTGELFF. The DNA of the CDR3 is TGTGCCAGCAGTTACACTCAGGGAACCGGGGAGCTGTTTTTT.

This rearrangement joins TRBV18 to TRBJ2-3, with D possibly TRBD1 on 5 matching bases. CDR3 length: 17 amino acids. Germline loops: CDR1 KGHSH, CDR2 LQKENI. Between the trimmed V and J ends, which lost 2 bases and 0 bases, there was a span of 15 bases. The CDR3 region is CASSPSVRARSTDTQYF. The CDR3 nucleotides read TGTGCCAGCTCACCAAGTGTCAGGGCCCGAAGCACAGATACGCAGTATTTT.

This clonotype has a count of ten or more. The rearrangement uses TRBV5-1 and TRBJ1-2; D ambiguous. The V and J ends lost 0 bases and 5 bases respectively, with 11 bases between them. The germline V gene encodes CDR1 SGHRS and CDR2 YFSETQ. This CDR3 region has 14 residues. The CDR3 DNA reads TGCGCCAGCAGCTTGGAAGGGCCCCTATATGGCTACACCTTC. Its protein product is CASSLEGPLYGYTF.

Ten or more counts support this clonotype. J is TRBJ1-2 and V is TRBV20-1, with TRBD1 as a possible D gene (5 bases). Trimming shortened V by 3 bases and J by 4 bases, and 12 bases separated the two germline ends. The CDR3 is 13 amino acids. Germline V gives CDR1 DFQATT, CDR2 SNEGSKA (reference sequence). The CDR3 reads CSASLRGTYGYTF. The CDR3 region has the DNA TGCAGTGCTAGCCTCCGGGGGACCTATGGCTACACCTTC.

Only a few counts were recorded for this clonotype. J is TRBJ1-4 and V is TRBV4-1; D is perhaps TRBD1 (5 bases). This CDR3 is 20 amino acids long. Germline lookup yields CDR1 MGHRA and CDR2 YSYEKL. Trimming removed 3 bases at V and 5 bases at J, with 28 bases between. CDR3: CASSHAVGGSIDSLNEKLFF. The CDR3 coding sequence is TGCGCCAGCAGCCATGCCGTGGGGGGTTCAATCGACTCACTAAATGAAAAACTGTTTTTT.

V is TRBV2 and J is TRBJ2-3; D is unclear. V was pared by 3 bases and J by 0 bases, with 10 bases between. The CDR3 loop spans 15 amino acids. Germline V gene sequence: CDR1 SNHLY, CDR2 FYNNEI. The CDR3 here is CASSDITSSTDTQYF. CDR3 DNA sequence: TGTGCCAGCAGTGACATAACTTCTAGCACAGATACGCAGTATTTT.

The genes are TRBV14 and TRBJ2-5, with 12 positions matching TRBD2. The CDR3 runs 16 residues. In germline, CDR1 is SGHDN, CDR2 FVKESK. Germline trimming cut 4 bases from V and 5 bases from J; bases unmatched to any gene: 8. As DNA, the CDR3 is TGTGCCAGCAGCCCCCCCCGACTAGCGGGAGTGGAGACCCAGTACTTC. Amino acid sequence: CASSPPRLAGVETQYF.

The J gene is TRBJ2-3, the V gene TRBV2; D gene unclear. Trimming took off 8 bases at V and 0 bases at J, with 12 bases between the two ends. Germline V gene data show CDR1 as SNHLY and CDR2 as FYNNEI. CDR3 length: 14 amino acids. CDR3 residues: CASSVSLSTDTQYF. As DNA, the CDR3 is TGTGCCAGCTCAGTGTCACTTAGCACAGATACGCAGTATTTT.

This clonotype appeared a few times. The V gene is TRBV12-3 or TRBV12-4, the J gene TRBJ1-2; D remains unclear. V lost 5 bases to trimming and J lost 8 bases, with 15 bases between them. The length of the CDR3 is 13 residues. The chain's CDR3 is CASSPGPLGGYTF. CDR3 DNA: TGTGCCAGCAGTCCCGGGCCCCTTGGGGGCTACACCTTC.

This clonotype appeared a few times. This may be a read error, as it is one base from a much larger clone. This chain links TRBV27 with TRBJ1-1; possibly TRBD1 for D (6 bases). The germline gives CDR1 MNHEY, CDR2 SMNVEV (reference sequence). CDR3 length: 15 amino acids. The CDR3: CAGSLSRQENTEAFF. In DNA form, the CDR3 reads TGTGCCGGCAGTTTATCCCGACAGGAGAACACTGAAGCTTTCTTT.

The chain joins TRBV5-5 to TRBJ2-6; 7 bases are shared with TRBD2. Germline CDR1 and CDR2: SGHKS and YYEKEE (reference sequence). The CDR3 runs 15 residues. V was clipped by 5 bases and J by 4 bases; unmatched bases: 6. DNA for the CDR3: TGTGCCAGCAGGCGATCGGGGGGAGGGGCCAACGTCCTGACTTTC. This translates into CASRRSGGGANVLTF.

In its sample, this clonotype was seen many times. The genes are TRBV6-7 and TRBJ1-1; no definite D call. TRBV6-7 falls under the ORF class, with uncertain function. V shed 0 bases and J shed 6 bases, with 11 bases lying between them. The CDR3 has 14 residues. Here the CDR3 reads CASSYSITEAEAFF. The CDR3 DNA reads TGTGCCAGCAGTTACTCCATCACGGAGGCTGAAGCTTTCTTT.

The chain employs TRBV4-1 and TRBJ2-5; a weak D match, TRBD2 (5 bases). The CDR3 has 17 amino acids. CDR1 and CDR2 (germline): MGHRA, YSYEKL. V lost 1 base and J lost 4, with 19 bases in between. Here the CDR3 DNA reads TGCGCCAGCAGCCAAGGGGAAGGCAGAACTAGAGTAGAGACCCAGTACTTC. It is translated as CASSQGEGRTRVETQYF.

This clonotype was observed many times. This chain uses TRBV6-1 with TRBJ1-4; 9 bases map to TRBD1. The ends lost 1 base at V and 7 bases at J; junction bases unmatched: 1. In germline, CDR1 is MNHNS, CDR2 SASEGT. The CDR3 is 14 residues long. CDR3 loop: CASSEGTGVEKLFF. The CDR3 DNA sequence: TGTGCCAGCAGTGAAGGGACAGGGGTTGAAAAACTGTTTTTT.

The CDR3 spells CAWSVIRGRYEQYF. CDR3 nucleotides: TGTGCCTGGAGTGTGATCAGGGGGAGGTACGAGCAGTACTTC. The gene calls are TRBV30 and TRBJ2-7; a possible D gene is TRBD1 (7 bases). Germline V lookup: CDR1 GTSNPN, CDR2 SVGIG (reference sequence). This CDR3 region has 14 residues. The V end was cut by 0 bases, the J end by 4 bases, with 13 bases between.